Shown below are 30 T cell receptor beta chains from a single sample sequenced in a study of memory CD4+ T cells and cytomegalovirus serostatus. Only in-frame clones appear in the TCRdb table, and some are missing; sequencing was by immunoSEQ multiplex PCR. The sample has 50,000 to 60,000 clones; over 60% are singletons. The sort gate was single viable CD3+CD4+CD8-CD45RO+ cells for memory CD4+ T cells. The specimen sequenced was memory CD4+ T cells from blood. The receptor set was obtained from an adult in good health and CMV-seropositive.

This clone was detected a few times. The CDR3 DNA reads TGTGCCAGCAGCTGGGGCACCGACAATGGCTACACCTTC. This sequence encodes CASSWGTDNGYTF. The J gene is TRBJ1-2, the V gene TRBV6-1, with D maybe TRBD1 (5 bases). Germline CDR1 is MNHNS and CDR2 is SASEGT. The V gene lost 6 bases and the J gene lost 6 bases, with 14 bases spanning the gap. The CDR3 extends over 13 amino acids.

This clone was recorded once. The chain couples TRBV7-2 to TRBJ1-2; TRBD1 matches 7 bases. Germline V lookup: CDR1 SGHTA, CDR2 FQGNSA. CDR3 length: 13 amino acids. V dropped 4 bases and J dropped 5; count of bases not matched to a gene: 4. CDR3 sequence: CASSSARGYGYTF. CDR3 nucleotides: TGTGCCAGCAGCTCGGCCAGGGGGTATGGCTACACCTTC.

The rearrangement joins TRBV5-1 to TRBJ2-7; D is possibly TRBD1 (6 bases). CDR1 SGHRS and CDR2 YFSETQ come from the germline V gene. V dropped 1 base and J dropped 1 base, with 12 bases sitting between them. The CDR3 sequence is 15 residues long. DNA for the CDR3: TGCGCCAGCAGCTTGTTCGGGACACCATCCTACGAGCAGTACTTC. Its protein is CASSLFGTPSYEQYF.

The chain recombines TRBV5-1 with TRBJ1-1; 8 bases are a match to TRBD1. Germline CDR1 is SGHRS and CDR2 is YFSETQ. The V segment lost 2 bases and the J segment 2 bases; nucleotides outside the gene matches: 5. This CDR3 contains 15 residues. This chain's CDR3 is CASSLRTGSNTEAFF. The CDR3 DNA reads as TGCGCCAGCAGCTTAAGGACAGGGAGTAACACTGAAGCTTTCTTT.

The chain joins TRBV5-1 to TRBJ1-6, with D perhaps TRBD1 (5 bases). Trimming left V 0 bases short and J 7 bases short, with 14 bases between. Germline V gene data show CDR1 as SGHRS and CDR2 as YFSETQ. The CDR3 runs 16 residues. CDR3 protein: CASSLVGQGINSPLHF. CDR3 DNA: TGCGCCAGCAGCTTGGTGGGGCAGGGTATCAATTCACCCCTCCACTTT.

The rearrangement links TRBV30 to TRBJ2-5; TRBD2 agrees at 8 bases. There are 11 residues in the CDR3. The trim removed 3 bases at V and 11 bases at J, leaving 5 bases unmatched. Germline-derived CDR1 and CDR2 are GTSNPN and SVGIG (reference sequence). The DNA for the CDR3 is TGTGCCTGGAGACGGGAGGGACCTCAGTACTTC. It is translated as CAWRREGPQYF.

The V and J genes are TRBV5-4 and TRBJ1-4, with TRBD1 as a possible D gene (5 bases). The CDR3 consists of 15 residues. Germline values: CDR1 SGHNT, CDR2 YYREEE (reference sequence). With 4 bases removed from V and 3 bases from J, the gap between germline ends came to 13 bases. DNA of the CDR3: TGTGCCAGCAGCCGCTTTGGGGACCCTAATGAAAAACTGTTTTTT. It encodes CASSRFGDPNEKLFF. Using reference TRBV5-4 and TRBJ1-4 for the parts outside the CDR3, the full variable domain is ETGVTQSPTHLIKTRGQQVTLRCSSQSGHNTVSWYQQALGQGPQFIFQYYREEENGRGNFPPRFSGLQFPNYSSELNVNALELDDSALYLCASSRFGDPNEKLFFGSGTQLSVL.

CDR3: CAWRQGASVLDTQYF. The DNA for the CDR3 is TGTGCCTGGAGGCAAGGCGCTAGCGTCCTAGATACGCAGTATTTT. The V gene is TRBV30, the J gene TRBJ2-3; perhaps TRBD2 as D (6 bases). The CDR3 spans 15 residues. Trimming removed 3 bases at V and 5 bases at J, with 18 bases between. Germline CDR1 GTSNPN, CDR2 SVGIG (reference sequence).

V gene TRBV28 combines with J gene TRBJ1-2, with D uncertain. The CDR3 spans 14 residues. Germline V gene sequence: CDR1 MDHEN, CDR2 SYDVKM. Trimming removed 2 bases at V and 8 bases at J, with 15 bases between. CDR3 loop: CASSLTAYRGGYTF. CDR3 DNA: TGTGCCAGCAGTTTAACGGCCTACCGAGGCGGCTACACCTTC.

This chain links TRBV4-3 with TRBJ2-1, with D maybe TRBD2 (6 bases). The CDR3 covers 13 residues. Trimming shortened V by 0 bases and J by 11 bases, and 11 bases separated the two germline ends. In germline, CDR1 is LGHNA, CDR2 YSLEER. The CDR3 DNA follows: TGCGCCAGCAGCCAAGAGACTAGTAGACAGCAGTTCTTC. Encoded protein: CASSQETSRQQFF.

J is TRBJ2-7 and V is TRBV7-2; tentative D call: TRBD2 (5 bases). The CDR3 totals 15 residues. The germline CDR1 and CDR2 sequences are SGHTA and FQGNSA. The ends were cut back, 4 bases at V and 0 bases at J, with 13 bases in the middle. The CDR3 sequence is CASSSAPGSSYEQYF. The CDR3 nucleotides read TGTGCCAGCAGCTCAGCCCCGGGAAGCTCCTACGAGCAGTACTTC.

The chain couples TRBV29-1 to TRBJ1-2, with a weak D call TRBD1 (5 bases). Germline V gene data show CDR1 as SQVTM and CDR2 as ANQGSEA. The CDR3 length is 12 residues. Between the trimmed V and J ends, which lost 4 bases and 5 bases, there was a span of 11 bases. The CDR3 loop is CSVGQTLYGYTF. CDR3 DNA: TGCAGCGTTGGACAGACTCTTTATGGCTACACCTTC.

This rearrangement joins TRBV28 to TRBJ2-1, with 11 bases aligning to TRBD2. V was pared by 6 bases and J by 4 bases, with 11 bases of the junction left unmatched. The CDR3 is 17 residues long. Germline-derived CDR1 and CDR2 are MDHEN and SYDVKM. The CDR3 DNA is TGTGCCAGCAGCGGGGTCGCAGGGACTAGCGGATACAATGAGCAGTTCTTC. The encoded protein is CASSGVAGTSGYNEQFF.

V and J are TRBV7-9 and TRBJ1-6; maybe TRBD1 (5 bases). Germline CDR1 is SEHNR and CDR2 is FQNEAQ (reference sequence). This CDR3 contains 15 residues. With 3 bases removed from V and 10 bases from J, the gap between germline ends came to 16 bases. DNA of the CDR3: TGTGCCAGCAGCTTTAGTAGGCGGGGGGAGTCACCCCTCCACTTT. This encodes CASSFSRRGESPLHF.

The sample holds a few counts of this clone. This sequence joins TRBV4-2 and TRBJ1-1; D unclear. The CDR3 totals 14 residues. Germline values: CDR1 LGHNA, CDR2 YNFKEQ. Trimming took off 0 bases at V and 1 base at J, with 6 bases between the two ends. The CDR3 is CASSQDNRNTEAFF. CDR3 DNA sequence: TGTGCCAGCAGCCAAGATAACCGGAACACTGAAGCTTTCTTT.

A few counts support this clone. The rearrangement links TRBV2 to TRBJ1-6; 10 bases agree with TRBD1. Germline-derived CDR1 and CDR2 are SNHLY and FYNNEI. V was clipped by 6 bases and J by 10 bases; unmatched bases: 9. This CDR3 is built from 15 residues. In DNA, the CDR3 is TGTGCCAGCAGAGCCGGGACAGGGGTTCGGTCACCCCTCCACTTT. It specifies CASRAGTGVRSPLHF.

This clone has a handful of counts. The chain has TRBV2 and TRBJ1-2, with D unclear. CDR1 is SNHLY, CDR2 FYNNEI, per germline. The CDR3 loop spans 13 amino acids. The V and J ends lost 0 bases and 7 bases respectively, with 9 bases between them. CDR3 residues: CASSEAILGGYTF. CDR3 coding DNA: TGTGCCAGCAGTGAAGCAATTTTAGGTGGCTACACCTTC.

Here the CDR3 reads CASSALVGSQGWAKNIQYF. In nucleotides, the CDR3 is TGTGCCAGCAGCGCCCTAGTGGGATCACAGGGTTGGGCCAAAAACATTCAGTACTTC. This chain connects TRBV7-9 to TRBJ2-4, with D perhaps TRBD1 (6 bases). This CDR3 contains 19 residues. CDR1 and CDR2 (germline): SEHNR, FQNEAQ (reference sequence). V dropped 5 bases and J dropped 1 base, with 24 bases sitting between them.

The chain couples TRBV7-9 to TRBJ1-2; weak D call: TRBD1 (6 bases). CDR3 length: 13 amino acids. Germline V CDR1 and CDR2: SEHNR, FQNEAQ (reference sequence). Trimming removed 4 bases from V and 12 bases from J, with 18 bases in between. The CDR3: CASSSSGGGTNTF. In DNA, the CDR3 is TGTGCCAGCAGCTCCTCCGGGGGGGGGACAAACACCTTC.

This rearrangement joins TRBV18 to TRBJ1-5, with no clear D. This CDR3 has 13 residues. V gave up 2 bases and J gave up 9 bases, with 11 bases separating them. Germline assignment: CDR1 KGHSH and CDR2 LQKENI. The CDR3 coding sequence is TGTGCCAGCTCACCAGCCCTAAACGGGCCCCAGCATTTT. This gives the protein CASSPALNGPQHF.

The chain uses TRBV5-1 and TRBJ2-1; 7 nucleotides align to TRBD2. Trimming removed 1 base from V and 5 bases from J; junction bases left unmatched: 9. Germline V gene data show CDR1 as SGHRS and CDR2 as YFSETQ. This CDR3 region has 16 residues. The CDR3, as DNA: TGCGCCAGCAGCTTGATCATGGGGGGGGTCAACAATGAGCAGTTCTTC. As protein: CASSLIMGGVNNEQFF.

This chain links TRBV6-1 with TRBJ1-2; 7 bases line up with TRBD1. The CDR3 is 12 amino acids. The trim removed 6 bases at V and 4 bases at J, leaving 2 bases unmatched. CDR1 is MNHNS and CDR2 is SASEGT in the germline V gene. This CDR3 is CASRRDSYGYTF. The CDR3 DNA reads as TGTGCCAGCAGAAGGGACAGCTATGGCTACACCTTC.

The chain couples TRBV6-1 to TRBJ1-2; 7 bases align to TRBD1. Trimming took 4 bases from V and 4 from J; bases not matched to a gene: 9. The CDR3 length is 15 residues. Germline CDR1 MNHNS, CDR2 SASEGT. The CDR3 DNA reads TGTGCCAGCAGTGGCAATGACAGGGAGGCCTATGGCTACACCTTC. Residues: CASSGNDREAYGYTF.

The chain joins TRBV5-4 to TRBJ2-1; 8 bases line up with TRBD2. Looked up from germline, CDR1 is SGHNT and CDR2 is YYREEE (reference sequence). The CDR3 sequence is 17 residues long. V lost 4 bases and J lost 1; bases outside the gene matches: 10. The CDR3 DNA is TGTGCCAGCAGCCTCGGGGGGAGCGGGAGATCCTACAATGAGCAGTTCTTC. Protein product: CASSLGGSGRSYNEQFF.

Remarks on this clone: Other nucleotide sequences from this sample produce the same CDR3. CDR3 in DNA: TGTGCCAGCAGTCGAACTAGCGGCCAAGAGACCCAGTACTTC. Translation gives CASSRTSGQETQYF. The chain links TRBV5-6 to TRBJ2-5; 8 nucleotides match TRBD2. CDR1 SGHDT and CDR2 YYEEEE come from the germline V gene. The CDR3 has 14 amino acids. V trimming: 5 bases; J trimming: 1 base; junction bases outside the gene matches: 4.

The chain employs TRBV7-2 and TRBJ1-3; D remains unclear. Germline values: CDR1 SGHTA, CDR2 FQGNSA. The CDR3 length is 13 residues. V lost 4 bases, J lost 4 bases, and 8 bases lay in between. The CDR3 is CASSSPPGNTIYF. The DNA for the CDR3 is TGTGCCAGCAGCTCCCCCCCAGGAAACACCATATATTTT. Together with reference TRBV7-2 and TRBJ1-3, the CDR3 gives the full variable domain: GAGVSQSPSNKVTEKGKDVELRCDPISGHTALYWYRQSLGQGLEFLIYFQGNSAPDKSGLPSDRFSAERTGGSVSTLTIQRTQQEDSAVYLCASSSPPGNTIYFGEGSWLTVV.

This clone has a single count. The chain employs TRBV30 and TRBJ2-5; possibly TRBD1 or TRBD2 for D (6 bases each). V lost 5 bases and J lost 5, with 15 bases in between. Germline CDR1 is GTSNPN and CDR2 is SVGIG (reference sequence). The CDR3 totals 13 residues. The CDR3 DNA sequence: TGTGCCTGGGGGATAGGGGGGCGGGAGACCCAGTACTTC. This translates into CAWGIGGRETQYF.

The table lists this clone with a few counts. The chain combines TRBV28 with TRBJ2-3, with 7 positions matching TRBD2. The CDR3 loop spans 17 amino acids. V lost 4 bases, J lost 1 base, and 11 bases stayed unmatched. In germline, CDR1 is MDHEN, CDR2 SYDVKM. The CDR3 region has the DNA TGTGCCAGCAGTTCACCCCTGACTAGCCGACGCACAGATACGCAGTATTTT. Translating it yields CASSSPLTSRRTDTQYF.

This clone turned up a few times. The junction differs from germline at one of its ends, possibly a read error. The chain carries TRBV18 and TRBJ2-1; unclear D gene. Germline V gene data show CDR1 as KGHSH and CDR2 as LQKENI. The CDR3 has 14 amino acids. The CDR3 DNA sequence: TGTGCCAGCTCACCGGGCTCCTCCTCCAATGAGCAGTTCTTC. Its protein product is CASSPGSSSNEQFF. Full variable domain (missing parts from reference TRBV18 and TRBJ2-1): NAGVMQNPRHLVRRRGQEARLRCSPMKGHSHVYWYRQLPEEGLKFMVYLQKENIIDESGMPKERFSAEFPKEGPSILRIQQVVRGDSAAYFCASSPGSSSNEQFFGPGTRLTVL.

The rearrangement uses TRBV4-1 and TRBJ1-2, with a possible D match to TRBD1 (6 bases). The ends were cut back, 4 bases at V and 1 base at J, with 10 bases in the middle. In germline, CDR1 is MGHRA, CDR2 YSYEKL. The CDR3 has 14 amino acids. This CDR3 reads CASSPEGGNYGYTF. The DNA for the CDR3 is TGCGCCAGCAGCCCAGAGGGGGGTAACTATGGCTACACCTTC.